This T cell receptor (beta chain) was sequenced during a study of cytomegalovirus exposure and HLA in healthy donors. This clone appeared a few times. The PCR made use of 60 Vbeta and 13 Jbeta primers. Profiling relied on immunoSEQ multiplex PCR, and the TCRdb table lists in-frame clones only, not all of them. The sample holds 90,000 to 110,000 clones; about three quarters are singletons and the top ten take approximately 5.1%. The ends lost 4 bases at V and 3 bases at J; junction bases unmatched: 8. Germline CDR1 and CDR2: SGHTA and FQGNSA. This CDR3 comprises 16 residues. V usage is TRBV7-2 and J usage is TRBJ1-2, with 10 bases fitting TRBD1. The sequence came from a male donor in good health and CMV-seronegative. Sequenced sample: PBMCs. The CDR3 nucleotides read TGTGCCAGCAGCTCTCCCGACAGGGGGCGCGACTATGGCTACACCTTC. Encoded protein: CASSSPDRGRDYGYTF.